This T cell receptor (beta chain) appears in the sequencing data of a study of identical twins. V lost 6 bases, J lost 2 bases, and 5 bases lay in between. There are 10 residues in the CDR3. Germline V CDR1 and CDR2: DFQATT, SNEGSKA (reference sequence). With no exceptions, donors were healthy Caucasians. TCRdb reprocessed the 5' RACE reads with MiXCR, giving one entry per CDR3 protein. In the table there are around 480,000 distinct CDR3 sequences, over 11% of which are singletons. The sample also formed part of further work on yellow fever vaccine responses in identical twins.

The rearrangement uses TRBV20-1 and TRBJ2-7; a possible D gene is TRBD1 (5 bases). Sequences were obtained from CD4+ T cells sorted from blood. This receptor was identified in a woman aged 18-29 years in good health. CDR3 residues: CSAGAYEQYF. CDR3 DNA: TGCAGTGCAGGGGCCTACGAGCAGTACTTC.